This TCR beta chain derives from a study of CD8+ T cells in alopecia areata. In the case of this clone: The antigen is unknown.

The treatment denotes: oral pan-JAK inhibitor, 5-10 mg twice daily. Peripheral blood and lesional scalp punch biopsies came from alopecia areata patients. Whole-study findings and limits: Patients displayed less clarity in TCR sharing than mice, a finding possibly related to HLA.

Following RNA extraction, reverse transcription yielded cDNA that acted as the sequencing template. Using immunoSEQ multiplex PCR, the repertoire was profiled, and TCRdb retains in-frame clones only, with some absent. The top ten clones hold over 2.5% of a sample with more than 200,000 clones, approximately 47% of them seen once. Source: CD4+ T cells sorted from blood, taken at approximately week 36, from a patient treated with tofacitinib. The sequence was collected from a human donor with alopecia areata.

DNA for the CDR3: TGTGCCAGCTCACCCACGGGCTTCGCAGGGACCGGGGAGCTGTTTTTT. It translates to CASSPTGFAGTGELFF. This rearrangement joins TRBV18 to TRBJ2-2; D may be TRBD1 (5 bases). CDR3 length: 16 amino acids. Per the germline V gene, CDR1 is KGHSH and CDR2 is LQKENI. V was shortened by 3 bases and J by 5 bases, with 16 bases between the two germline ends.